The present T cell receptor (beta chain) was sequenced within a study of shared clonotypes between healthy human individuals. Germline lookup yields CDR1 LNHNV and CDR2 YYDKDF (reference sequence). The V gene lost 0 bases and the J gene lost 1 base, with 8 bases spanning the gap. This CDR3 is built from 15 residues. Notes on this clone: Other DNA variants within this sample encode the same CDR3.

The protocol was immunoSEQ multiplex PCR, while the TCRdb copy is restricted to in-frame clones and leaves out a portion. The sample includes around 2,000,000 clones, over 85% of them seen just once. The sequenced sample consisted of naive CD4+ T cells sorted from blood. As to subset: CD45RA+ positively selected. The chain employs TRBV15 and TRBJ2-3; perhaps D is TRBD1 or TRBD2 (5 bases each). The receptor comes from a man between 18 and 29 years old in good health. CDR3 bases: TGTGCCACCAGCAGAGATTTGGGGGGCACAGATACGCAGTATTTT. Translated, it gives CATSRDLGGTDTQYF.